A single T cell receptor beta chain is shown here with its context. Its antigen is unidentified. The treatment here: oral pan-JAK inhibitor, 5-10 mg twice daily. These data come from a study of CD8+ T cells in alopecia areata. Study-level background: The study gave treated patients oral tofacitinib at 5 to 10 mg twice daily. Findings and limits, study-wide: Any link of baseline CD8+ expansion to response, resting on one nonresponder, remains uncertain. There were many expanded lesional clones persisting in scalp and blood during tofacitinib.

RNA was extracted and reverse transcribed into cDNA as the sequencing template. Sequencing used immunoSEQ multiplex PCR; TCRdb keeps in-frame clones, though not all of them. The table shows roughly 140,000 clones, with approximately 80% occurring only once. The material sequenced was CD8+ T cells sorted from blood, taken at week 4, from a patient treated with tofacitinib. The TCR originated in a human donor with alopecia areata.

CDR3 nucleotides: TGTGCCAGCAGTGATGGGGACAATCAGCCCCAGCATTTT. Its translation: CASSDGDNQPQHF. This chain connects TRBV25-1 to TRBJ1-5; no definite D call. CDR3 size: 13 residues. Trimming removed 3 bases from V and 3 bases from J, with 6 bases in between. Germline V CDR1 and CDR2: MGHDK, SYGVNS.